The 14 T cell receptor beta chains presented below share a single source sample, sequenced in a study of multiple sclerosis patients with progressive multifocal leukoencephalopathy. Generated by immunoSEQ multiplex PCR, the TCRdb table keeps only in-frame clones and is missing some. The sample consists of 25,000 to 35,000 clones, 89% of them appearing once. The time point is: around six months of natalizumab therapy. The sequencing used PBMCs, collected from a patient treated with natalizumab. The source is a human donor with multiple sclerosis.

The rearrangement uses TRBV6-4 and TRBJ2-2; no clear D gene. CDR3 length equals 15 residues. V was pared by 5 bases and J by 4 bases, with 14 bases between. Germline lookup yields CDR1 MRHNA and CDR2 SNTAGT. CDR3 DNA sequence: TGTGCCAGCAGTCACAACAGCATTACCACCGGGGAGCTGTTTTTT. Amino acid sequence: CASSHNSITTGELFF.

The CDR3 reads CASSKGQGANTGELFF. CDR3 nucleotide sequence: TGTGCCAGCAGCAAGGGACAGGGGGCGAACACCGGGGAGCTGTTTTTT. This rearrangement joins TRBV5-8 to TRBJ2-2, with 11 bases aligning to TRBD1. CDR3 length: 16 residues. The V gene's germline CDR1 is SGHTS and CDR2 YDEGEE. J was trimmed by 0 bases and V by 4 bases; bases with no gene match: 2.

The chain combines TRBV27 with TRBJ1-5; D not certain. The length of the CDR3 is 18 residues. Between the trimmed V and J ends, which lost 2 bases and 2 bases, there was a span of 19 bases. Germline V gives CDR1 MNHEY, CDR2 SMNVEV (reference sequence). The CDR3: CASSLSIRGAFGNQPQHF. Here the CDR3 DNA reads TGTGCCAGCAGTTTAAGTATACGGGGAGCTTTCGGCAATCAGCCCCAGCATTTT.

CDR3: CASSWARRPDRANVLTF. CDR3 DNA: TGTGCCAGCAGTTGGGCACGTCGGCCGGATAGGGCCAACGTCCTGACTTTC. The chain links TRBV28 to TRBJ2-6, with D unclear. This CDR3 is built from 17 residues. CDR1 MDHEN and CDR2 SYDVKM come from the germline V gene. Trimming took off 4 bases at V and 5 bases at J, with 18 bases between the two ends.

The chain is built from TRBV15 and TRBJ1-1; D call uncertain. Germline V gene sequence: CDR1 LNHNV, CDR2 YYDKDF (reference sequence). V was shortened by 0 bases and J by 5 bases, with 7 bases between the two germline ends. The CDR3 has 13 residues. This chain's CDR3 is CATSRDMGTEAFF. The CDR3 DNA reads as TGTGCCACCAGCAGAGATATGGGGACTGAAGCTTTCTTT.

This rearrangement joins TRBV14 to TRBJ1-5; no clear D gene. The germline gives CDR1 SGHDN, CDR2 FVKESK. V lost 0 bases to trimming and J lost 0 bases, with 9 bases between them. CDR3 length: 16 amino acids. The CDR3 sequence is CASSQDDPVSNQPQHF. The CDR3 nucleotides read TGTGCCAGCAGCCAAGATGATCCCGTTAGCAATCAGCCCCAGCATTTT. The complete variable domain, with remaining parts taken from reference TRBV14 and TRBJ1-5, reads EAGVTQFPSHSVIEKGQTVTLRCDPISGHDNLYWYRRVMGKEIKFLLHFVKESKQDESGMPNNRFLAERTGGTYSTLKVQPAELEDSGVYFCASSQDDPVSNQPQHFGDGTRLSIL.

V is TRBV5-4 and J is TRBJ2-2, with TRBD2 matching over 9 bases. CDR1 is SGHNT, CDR2 YYREEE, per germline (reference sequence). The junction had 3 bases not matched to a gene; V was cut back by 2 bases and J by 1 base. The CDR3 has 16 residues. As DNA, the CDR3 is TGTGCCAGCAGCTTCGGTAGCGGGGGGAACACCGGGGAGCTGTTTTTT. This gives the protein CASSFGSGGNTGELFF.

The chain uses TRBV5-5 and TRBJ1-2; TRBD1 is a possible D gene (5 bases). This CDR3 has 16 residues. From germline, CDR1 is SGHKS and CDR2 YYEKEE (reference sequence). V was pared by 2 bases and J by 4 bases, with 18 bases between. The CDR3 loop reads CASSLDRDRATYGYTF. CDR3 nucleotides: TGTGCCAGCAGCTTAGATCGGGACCGAGCGACCTATGGCTACACCTTC.

The sample holds a few counts of this clone. This chain uses TRBV14 with TRBJ1-2; D not resolved. The V gene's germline CDR1 is SGHDN and CDR2 FVKESK. CDR3 length equals 13 residues. The germline V and J ends were trimmed by 1 base and 5 bases, with 8 bases remaining between them. In DNA form, the CDR3 reads TGTGCCAGCAGCCAAGTATCAGTGTATGGCTACACCTTC. This translates into CASSQVSVYGYTF. Full variable domain (outside the CDR3, taken from reference TRBV14 and TRBJ1-2): EAGVTQFPSHSVIEKGQTVTLRCDPISGHDNLYWYRRVMGKEIKFLLHFVKESKQDESGMPNNRFLAERTGGTYSTLKVQPAELEDSGVYFCASSQVSVYGYTFGSGTRLTVV.

The V gene is TRBV7-9, the J gene TRBJ2-3; D is perhaps TRBD1 (5 bases). Germline V gene lookup returns CDR1 SEHNR and CDR2 FQNEAQ (reference sequence). V lost 4 bases, J lost 2 bases, and 13 bases lay in between. This CDR3 has 15 amino acids. CDR3: CASSYGLTDTDTQYF. The CDR3 region has the DNA TGTGCCAGCAGCTACGGCTTGACAGACACAGATACGCAGTATTTT. Full variable domain (outside the CDR3, taken from reference TRBV7-9 and TRBJ2-3): DTGVSQNPRHKITKRGQNVTFRCDPISEHNRLYWYRQTLGQGPEFLTYFQNEAQLEKSRLLSDRFSAERPKGSFSTLEIQRTEQGDSAMYLCASSYGLTDTDTQYFGPGTRLTVL.

The chain couples TRBV19 to TRBJ2-6; 8 nucleotides agree with TRBD1. V trimming: 5 bases; J trimming: 4 bases; junction bases outside the gene matches: 13. The CDR3 spans 18 residues. CDR1 is LNHDA and CDR2 is SQIVND in the germline V gene (reference sequence). CDR3 sequence (DNA): TGTGCCAGTAGTGTCGGGACAGGCCTCCCCCGGGGGGCCAACGTCCTGACTTTC. Amino acid sequence: CASSVGTGLPRGANVLTF.

The table lists this clone with a few counts. The chain joins TRBV28 to TRBJ1-3; D may be TRBD1 (5 bases). V lost 8 bases, J lost 0 bases, and 11 bases lay in between. The CDR3 loop spans 14 amino acids. Germline values: CDR1 MDHEN, CDR2 SYDVKM. The CDR3 loop reads CASDRERSGNTIYF. The CDR3 DNA is TGTGCCAGCGACAGAGAACGCTCTGGAAACACCATATATTTT.

This clone was counted a few times. The chain combines TRBV7-9 with TRBJ1-1; D gene uncertain. V was trimmed by 7 bases and J by 4 bases, leaving 10 bases between them. This CDR3 spans 12 amino acids. The germline V gene encodes CDR1 SEHNR and CDR2 FQNEAQ (reference sequence). The chain's CDR3 is CASISGATEAFF. Written as DNA, the CDR3 is TGTGCCAGCATCTCAGGTGCCACTGAAGCTTTCTTT.

A few counts support this clone. The chain has TRBV6-5 and TRBJ2-7; 11 positions match TRBD2. V lost 6 bases and J lost 4; bases outside the gene matches: 8. There are 15 residues in the CDR3. The germline V gene has CDR1 MNHEY and CDR2 SVGAGI. The CDR3 sequence: CASRPAGLAAYEQYF. Here the CDR3 DNA reads TGTGCCAGCAGGCCAGCGGGACTAGCGGCTTACGAGCAGTACTTC.